This TCR beta chain comes out of a study of OX40 agonist ivuxolimab in advanced cancers. The CDR3 sequence is 14 residues long. Germline loops: CDR1 LNHDA, CDR2 SQIVND (reference sequence). V lost 5 bases to trimming and J lost 4 bases, with 14 bases between them. The assay was immunoSEQ multiplex PCR, and TCRdb's table has in-frame clones only and misses some. This repertoire shows over 95,000 clones, 90% to 97% found once; its top ten account for around 2.2%. Source: CD4+ or CD8+ T cells sorted from blood, taken in a trial of the OX40 agonist ivuxolimab. This clonotype originated in an adult with an advanced solid tumor such as melanoma, head and neck, liver or kidney cancer. V gene TRBV19 combines with J gene TRBJ2-5; tentatively, D is TRBD2 (6 bases). The CDR3 DNA follows: TGTGCCAGTAGTCCCGGGACTTCAATAGAGACCCAGTACTTC. Its protein product is CASSPGTSIETQYF. Variable domain in full (rest from reference TRBV19 and TRBJ2-5): DGGITQSPKYLFRKEGQNVTLSCEQNLNHDAMYWYRQDPGQGLRLIYYSQIVNDFQKGDIAEGYSVSREKKESFPLTVTSAQKNPTAFYLCASSPGTSIETQYFGPGTRLLVL.